The rows below give T cell receptor beta chains drawn from one sample of a study of patients and donors after allogeneic stem cell transplantation. TCRdb recomputed calls from the RT-PCR reads with MiXCR, one row per CDR3 protein. The sample lists about 40,000 distinct CDR3 sequences; around a third were seen once. Material: blood, either unsorted or a sorted T cell fraction (not recorded which). These TCRs come from a human donor who was either an allogeneic HSCT recipient or a stem cell or donor lymphocyte infusion donor (not recorded which). It is not recorded whose cells these are; they may come from a transplant donor. The CDR3 runs from the conserved cysteine through the conserved F or W. The order of the fields is D gene, J gene, V gene, CDR3 protein. A D gene is named only where the DNA matches it firmly.

NA TRBJ2-3 TRBV5-4 CASSFTDTQYF
NA TRBJ2-1 TRBV12-3/TRBV12-4 CASCGWGRYNEQFF
TRBD2 TRBJ2-1 TRBV20-1 CSASRTSGSSGEQFF
NA TRBJ1-1 TRBV5-6 CASSLVGPLNTEAFF
NA TRBJ1-1 TRBV15 CATSREDFFGKAFF
NA TRBJ2-1 TRBV29-1 CSVQQTRLSSYNEQFF
NA TRBJ1-1 TRBV29-1 CSVALRGESEAFF
NA TRBJ2-3 TRBV4-3 CASSQDRAGSSDTQYF
TRBD2 TRBJ2-1 TRBV3-1 CASSPGLAGNNEQFF
NA TRBJ2-7 TRBV20-1 CSATELGYRYEQYF
NA TRBJ2-1 TRBV5-1 CASSLVWGLVNEQFF
NA TRBJ2-4 TRBV18 CASSLRDWRNIQYF
NA TRBJ1-2 TRBV7-9 CASSLTVDYTF
TRBD1 TRBJ1-3 TRBV12-3/TRBV12-4 CASSKTGGRGNTIYF
TRBD2 TRBJ2-3 TRBV28 CASSSLAEASTDTQYF
NA TRBJ2-7 TRBV27 CASSSNSRSYEQYF
NA TRBJ2-2 TRBV7-7 CASSLGYPPGPGELFF
TRBD1 TRBJ1-4 TRBV7-9 CASALYRQGNNEKLFF
NA TRBJ2-4 TRBV12-3/TRBV12-4 CASSLQLAKNIQYF
NA TRBJ2-6 TRBV5-4 CASTANVLTF
TRBD1 TRBJ2-2 TRBV4-1 CASSQGQLNTGELFF
TRBD1 TRBJ2-7 TRBV27 CASTTGIAYEQYF
TRBD2 TRBJ2-1 TRBV7-8 CAWSGGARYNEQFF
NA TRBJ2-7 TRBV6-5 CASSYLSGGSYEQYF
NA TRBJ2-7 TRBV28 CASSTQGLSYEQYF
NA TRBJ2-7 TRBV12-3/TRBV12-4 CASSRGPYEQYF